This TCR beta chain was sequenced for a study of regulatory T cells in long-lasting Graves disease. At the level of the study: Graves' cases, newly diagnosed, had used antithyroid drugs under 3 months.

The sample holds many counts of this clonotype. The V gene end was trimmed by 5 bases and the J gene end by 0 bases; junction bases not matched to a gene: 8. This CDR3 spans 18 amino acids. Both iRepertoire HTBI primers and Arm-PCR of CDR3 regions were used to build the TCR beta libraries. Original processing methods: Identified across the samples were 62 TRBV segments and 13 to 15 TRBJ segments. TCRdb re-called the multiplex PCR reads through MiXCR, storing one row per CDR3 protein. TCRdb, rather than the study authors, made the V and J calls. The table has more than 400,000 distinct CDR3 sequences, about 17% seen once. Stated time point: newly diagnosed GD, antithyroid drugs for less than 3 months. RNA isolated from PBMCs was used to make the TCR library. The same data also went into a second study, on T cells in Graves' hyperthyroidism and ophthalmopathy. That report adds: Over 18 months, lack of ophthalmopathy progression marked Graves' hyperthyroidism as stable. HTBI primers were employed in a first-round RT-PCR of the TCR CDR3.

This TCR was recovered from a middle-aged man with Graves disease. The material was peripheral blood mononuclear cells (PBMCs), obtained at new diagnosis, from a patient treated with antithyroid drugs. The chain links TRBV12-3 or TRBV12-4 to TRBJ2-7; 15 positions agree with TRBD2. Written as DNA, the CDR3 is TGTGCCAGCAGTCTATTGGGACTAGCGGGAGGTACCTCCTACGAGCAGTACTTC. Translated, it gives CASSLLGLAGGTSYEQYF.